This T cell receptor (beta chain) comes out of a study of cytomegalovirus exposure and HLA in healthy donors. The CDR3 is 13 amino acids. CDR1 is SNHLY, CDR2 FYNNEI, per germline. Trimming pared 4 bases from V and 6 bases from J, leaving 12 bases between. Study results and limitations: In an earlier analysis, productive rearrangement rates for most beta V segments clustered near 87% or 30%.

In the PCR, 60 Vbeta and 13 Jbeta primers were used. Here immunoSEQ multiplex PCR was the method, and the copy in TCRdb shows in-frame clones only, minus some. The sample lists roughly 90,000 clones; 65% to 85% were seen once. This clone was seen once. Its antigen is not known. The sample taken for sequencing was PBMCs. The sequence came from a man aged 18-30 years in good health and CMV-seronegative. V usage is TRBV2 and J usage is TRBJ1-2; tentatively, D is TRBD1 (6 bases). The CDR3 region has the DNA TGTGCCAGCAGTGTGACAGGAGGAAATGGCTACACCTTC. This gives the protein CASSVTGGNGYTF.